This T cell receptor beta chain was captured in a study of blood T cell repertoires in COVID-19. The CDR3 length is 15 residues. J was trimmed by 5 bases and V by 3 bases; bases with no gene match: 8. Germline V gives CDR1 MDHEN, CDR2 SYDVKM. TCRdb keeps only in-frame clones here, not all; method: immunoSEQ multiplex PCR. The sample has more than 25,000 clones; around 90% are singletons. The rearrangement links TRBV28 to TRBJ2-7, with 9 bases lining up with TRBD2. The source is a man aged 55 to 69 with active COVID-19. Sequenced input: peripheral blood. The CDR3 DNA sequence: TGTGCCAGCAGTTTTATAGGACTAGCGTCCCACGAGCAGTACTTC. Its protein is CASSFIGLASHEQYF.